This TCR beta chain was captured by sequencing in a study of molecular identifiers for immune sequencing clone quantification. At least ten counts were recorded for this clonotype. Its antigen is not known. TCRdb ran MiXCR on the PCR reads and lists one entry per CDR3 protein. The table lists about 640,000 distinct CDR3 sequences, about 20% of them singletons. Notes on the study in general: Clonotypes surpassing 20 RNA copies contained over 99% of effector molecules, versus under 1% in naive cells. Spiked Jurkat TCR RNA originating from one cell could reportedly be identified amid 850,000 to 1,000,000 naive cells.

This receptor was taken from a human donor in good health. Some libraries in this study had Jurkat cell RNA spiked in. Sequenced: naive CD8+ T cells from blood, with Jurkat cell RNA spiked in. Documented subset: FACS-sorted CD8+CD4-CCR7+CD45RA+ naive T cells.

In DNA, the CDR3 is TGCGCCAGCAGCCCGACGGTCGGGGCCGAGCAGTACTTC. This sequence encodes CASSPTVGAEQYF. The chain is built from TRBV5-1 and TRBJ2-7; D tentatively fits TRBD1 or TRBD2 (5 bases each). Germline assignment: CDR1 SGHRS and CDR2 YFSETQ. There are 13 residues in the CDR3. The V end was cut by 4 bases, the J end by 6 bases, with 14 bases between.